This TCR beta chain was identified during a study of spatial heterogeneity in lung cancer. Study summary: Each time, sequencing found more beta-chain sequences than alpha-chain sequences.

TCRdb recomputed calls from the 5' RACE reads with MiXCR, one row per CDR3 protein. The table shows over 75,000 distinct CDR3 sequences, with approximately 21% occurring only once. Documented time point: sample taken at primary tumor resection. Whole RNA from tumor, nontumor lung or frozen PBMC was sequenced unsorted. The V and J ends lost 0 bases and 0 bases respectively, with 6 bases between them. The CDR3 loop spans 15 amino acids. Germline loops: CDR1 LGHNA, CDR2 YSLEER. Sequenced material: PBMCs, taken at surgery. The gene calls are TRBV4-3 and TRBJ2-4; D uncertain. The receptor was derived from a male donor with early-stage non-small cell lung cancer. The CDR3 nucleotides read TGCGCCAGCAGCCAAGATCCACTAGCCAAAAACATTCAGTACTTC. Its translation: CASSQDPLAKNIQYF.